This paragraph covers one T cell receptor beta chain sequence. Authors' analysis steps: Reference gene primer amplification in the assay estimated nucleated cell counts. This table comes from immunoSEQ multiplex PCR, and its TCRdb copy is limited to in-frame clones, with some not included. V, J and clone size are those of that table, while D and trimming were read from the DNA. The sample holds more than 200,000 clones, roughly three quarters seen once. The data stem from a study of blood T cell repertoires in COVID-19. Study in general: Acute and convalescent COVID-19 samples came from the United States, Italy and Spain. Nucleic acid was either cDNA or gDNA, and it came from T cells, B-cell-depleted T cells, or PBMCs.

The CDR3 runs to 15 residues. Trimming took 7 bases from V and 3 from J, leaving 15 bases between them. CDR1 and CDR2 from the germline V gene are MNHEY and SMNVEV (reference sequence). The origin of this receptor is a woman in her forties with active or convalescent COVID-19. The specimen was peripheral blood. This chain links TRBV27 with TRBJ1-4; the D is unclear. In nucleotides, the CDR3 is TGTGCCAGCAAGGTGTTGGGTACAGCTAATGAAAAACTGTTTTTT. This sequence encodes CASKVLGTANEKLFF.